One sample yielded the 29 T cell receptor gamma chains listed below, sequenced in a study of γδ T cells in repeated Plasmodium falciparum infection. Gammadelta T cells were flow-sorted from PBMC into Vgamma9/Vdelta2+ and Vdelta2-negative populations for bulk analysis. TCRdb processed the multiplex PCR reads again with the CATT caller. Of some 32,000 gamma-chain clones in the sample, approximately 1.5% were seen once. Sample: gamma-delta T cells from blood. These receptors were collected from a pool of human donors (malaria-infected and uninfected, not separated).

About this clone: A far larger clone lies a single base away; this is likely a read error. This CDR3 is also generated by other DNA sequences in the sample. The J gene is TRGJ1 or TRGJ2, the V gene TRGV2. No J segment appears in TCRdb, so it was assigned here by matching the sequence to germline. The germline gives CDR1 EGSNGY, CDR2 YDSYNSKV. The CDR3 contains 13 residues. The CDR3 is CATWDVLNYKKLF. CDR3 in DNA: TGCGCCACCTGGGACGTACTAAATTATAAGAAACTCTTT.

The sample holds a few counts of this clone. The TCRdb protein, from a much larger clone, departs from this DNA's translation at residue 2, likely by read error; the protein shown derives from the DNA. CDR3 residues: CTLWVNHQELGKKIKVF. DNA of the CDR3: TGTACCTTGTGGGTGAACCACCAAGAGTTGGGCAAAAAAATCAAGGTATTT. The chain carries TRGV9 and TRGJP. Germline loops: CDR1 GITISATS, CDR2 ISYDGTV (reference sequence). The CDR3 covers 17 residues.

In this sample, this clone turned up a few times. This sequence is one base from a far larger clone and is likely a read error. Other DNA sequences in the same sample also yield this CDR3. J is TRGJ1 or TRGJ2 and V is TRGV2. The J gene is absent in TCRdb and was assigned here via DNA matching to germline. Germline CDR1 EGSNGY, CDR2 YDSYNSKV. The CDR3 spans 13 residues. As DNA, the CDR3 is TGTGCTACCTGGGACCCCCCGGGATATAAGAAACTCTTT. Residues: CATWDPPGYKKLF.

This clone was found many times. The mismatch at residue 5 between this DNA's translation and the TCRdb protein of a much larger clone likely reflects a read error; the protein shown is translated from the DNA. The chain links TRGV9 to TRGJ1 or TRGJ2. No J segment appears in TCRdb, so it was assigned here by matching the sequence to germline. Germline trimming cut 5 bases from V and 3 bases from J; bases unmatched to any gene: 7. This CDR3 is built from 13 residues. Germline CDR1 GITISATS, CDR2 ISYDGTV (reference sequence). CDR3 coding DNA: TGTGCCTTGTGGGTGGTTATTTATTATAAGAAACTCTTT. Encoded protein: CALWVVIYYKKLF.

In its sample, this clone was seen a few times. This likely reflects a read error, since a far larger clone is one base away. Additional DNA sequences in this sample encode the identical CDR3. The J segment was not called; the V segment is TRGV9. This CDR3 region has 17 residues. Germline CDR1 reads GITISATS; CDR2 reads ISYDGTV (reference sequence). The CDR3 loop is CALWEGEQELGKKIKVF. CDR3 in DNA: TGTGCCTTGTGGGAGGGAGAACAAGAGTTGGGCAAAAAAATCAAAGTATTT.

Within the sample, this clone is medium-sized. V and J are TRGV4 and TRGJ1 or TRGJ2. The CDR3 is 12 residues long. Germline CDR1 and CDR2: EGSTGY and YDSYTSSV. Trimming cost V 2 bases and J 6 bases; bases outside gene matches: 4. The CDR3 sequence: CATWDVGYKKLF. As DNA, the CDR3 is TGTGCCACCTGGGATGTAGGTTATAAGAAACTCTTT.

Comments on this clone: TCRdb has a much larger clone's protein, which differs at residue 3 from the translation of this DNA, likely because of a read error; what is shown is the protein translated from the DNA. This chain joins TRGV9 and TRGJP. The J gene was missing in TCRdb and was found by matching the end of the DNA to germline. CDR1 is GITISATS and CDR2 is ISYDGTV in the germline V gene (reference sequence). This CDR3 has 22 amino acids. For the CDR3, the DNA is TGTGCCTCGTGGGCTAACCGGGAGCATACCATGGGATCCGAGTTGGGCAAAAAAATCAAGGTATTT. It translates to CASWANREHTMGSELGKKIKVF.

This clone was counted a few times. It differs at one base from a far larger clone, so likely a read error. In the same sample, other DNA sequences code for this CDR3. CDR3 sequence: CALWEPIQELGKKIKVF. The CDR3 nucleotides read TGTGCCTTGTGGGAGCCTATTCAAGAGTTGGGCAAAAAAATCAAGGTATTT. The chain couples TRGV9 to TRGJP. No J segment appears in TCRdb, so it was assigned here by matching the sequence to germline. With V trimmed by 3 bases and J by 4 bases, 6 bases remained unmatched. Looked up from germline, CDR1 is GITISATS and CDR2 is ISYDGTV (reference sequence). The CDR3 is made up of 17 amino acids.

This clone was counted many times. TCRdb attributes to this sequence the protein of a much larger clone, which differs from the DNA translation at residue 7; a read error is likely, and the protein displayed is translated from the DNA. CDR3 sequence: CALWDPRDYKKLF. The CDR3 coding sequence is TGTGCCTTGTGGGACCCGAGGGATTATAAGAAACTCTTT. The chain has TRGV9 and TRGJ1 or TRGJ2. Germline matching of the DNA provided the J gene here, since TCRdb leaves it blank. The ends lost 4 bases at V and 5 bases at J; junction bases unmatched: 8. CDR3 length equals 13 residues. Germline CDR1 is GITISATS and CDR2 is ISYDGTV (reference sequence).

This clone was seen a few times. TCRdb's entry gives the protein of a much larger clone, which mismatches this DNA's translation at residue 9, likely from a read error; the protein reported here is translated from the DNA. This sample includes further DNA sequences coding for the same CDR3. The chain employs TRGV9 and TRGJP1. The J gene, missing from TCRdb, was assigned here through DNA to germline matching. The CDR3 is made up of 13 amino acids. The V gene's germline CDR1 is GITISATS and CDR2 ISYDGTV (reference sequence). The CDR3 coding sequence is TGTGCCTTGTGGGATTCAACTGGTCGGTTCAAGATATTT. Translation: CALWDSTGRFKIF.

This clone was counted ten times or more. TCRdb pairs this DNA with a much larger clone's protein that differs at residue 3, likely a read error; the protein shown was translated from the DNA. The CDR3 DNA follows: TGTGCCTCGTGGGAGGGTCCAGAGTTGGGCAAAAAAATCAAGGTATTT. Amino acids: CASWEGPELGKKIKVF. This chain connects TRGV9 to TRGJP. The J gene comes from matching the DNA to germline here; TCRdb lacks it. This CDR3 region has 16 residues. Germline CDR1 is GITISATS and CDR2 is ISYDGTV (reference sequence).

This clone was found a few times. The protein given by TCRdb reflects a much larger clone and differs at residue 3 from this DNA's translation, likely from a read error; the protein shown is the DNA's translation. Different DNA sequences within this sample yield the same CDR3. The CDR3 loop is CAMWEAGYKKLF. The CDR3 region has the DNA TGTGCCATGTGGGAGGCAGGTTATAAGAAACTCTTT. This sequence joins TRGV9 and TRGJ1 or TRGJ2. TCRdb records no J gene; here it was assigned by comparing the DNA to germline. CDR1 and CDR2 (germline): GITISATS, ISYDGTV (reference sequence). The CDR3 extends over 12 amino acids.

Note on this clone: A read error is the likely source, as a far larger clone sits one nucleotide away. The identical CDR3 is also encoded by other nucleotide sequences in the sample. The chain recombines TRGV9 with TRGJP. TCRdb offers no J gene call, so here the DNA was matched to germline to obtain one. The CDR3 extends over 18 amino acids. In germline, CDR1 is GITISATS, CDR2 ISYDGTV (reference sequence). The CDR3 is CALWEVRSEELGKKIKVF. The CDR3, as DNA: TGCGCCTTGTGGGAGGTAAGGTCGGAAGAGTTGGGCAAAAAAATCAAGGTATTT.

About this clone: A far more abundant clone sits one base away, making this likely a read error. The chain is built from TRGV9 and TRGJ1 or TRGJ2. The J gene comes from matching the DNA to germline here; TCRdb lacks it. Germline V CDR1 and CDR2: GITISATS, ISYDGTV (reference sequence). The CDR3 is 12 residues long. The CDR3 loop is CALWEQYYKKLF. The DNA of the CDR3 is TGTGCCCTGTGGGAGCAATATTATAAGAAACTCTTT.

Concerning this clone: The TCRdb protein comes from a much larger clone and disagrees with this DNA's translation at residue 6, likely due to a read error; the protein given here is derived from the DNA. This chain joins TRGV9 and TRGJP2. The J gene is not listed in TCRdb, so it was assigned here from a DNA match to germline. J gave up 5 bases and V 3 bases, and 3 bases lay outside the gene matches. From germline, CDR1 is GITISATS and CDR2 ISYDGTV (reference sequence). CDR3 size: 13 residues. In nucleotides, the CDR3 is TGTGCCTTGTGGGAGCAAAGTGATTGGATCAAGACGTTT. It yields the protein CALWEQSDWIKTF.

This clone was found many times. The amino acid sequence in TCRdb belongs to a much larger clone and departs from this DNA's translation at residue 13, likely a sequencing read error; the sequence shown is translated from the DNA. Here the V gene is TRGV9, but the J gene went uncalled. The CDR3 spans 15 residues. Germline V gene sequence: CDR1 GITISATS, CDR2 ISYDGTV (reference sequence). The CDR3 region is CALWEPELGKKIEVF. DNA of the CDR3: TGTGCCTTGTGGGAGCCGGAGTTGGGCAAAAAAATCGAGGTATTT.

This clone was counted between two and nine times. A read error is likely here: a far larger clone is one base away. The same CDR3 can be traced to other DNA sequences in this sample. This CDR3 is CATWDRPMYYKKLF. The CDR3 nucleotides are TGTGCCACCTGGGACAGGCCGATGTACTATAAGAAACTCTTT. The chain joins TRGV3 to TRGJ1 or TRGJ2. Assignment of the J gene here rests on matching the DNA to germline, because TCRdb gives none. Germline CDR1 VTNTFY, CDR2 YDVSTARD (reference sequence). V was pared by 0 bases and J by 7 bases, with 9 bases of the junction left unmatched. CDR3 length equals 14 residues.

Only a few counts were recorded for this clone. This DNA's translation differs at residue 15 from TCRdb's protein, which comes from a much larger clone; a read error is likely, and the protein shown is translated from the DNA. The J gene is TRGJP, the V gene TRGV9. Germline loops: CDR1 GITISATS, CDR2 ISYDGTV (reference sequence). CDR3 length: 18 residues. The CDR3: CALWEVYSPRLGKKTKVF. Written as DNA, the CDR3 is TGTGCCTTGTGGGAGGTGTATAGCCCAAGGTTGGGCAAAAAAACCAAGGTATTT.

This clone was recorded at least ten times. This likely traces to a read error, being one base from a far larger clone. Other DNA sequences in this sample translate to the same CDR3. This chain links TRGV9 with TRGJP1. Because TCRdb records no J gene, it was assigned here through a match of the DNA to germline. CDR3 length: 15 amino acids. Germline values: CDR1 GITISATS, CDR2 ISYDGTV (reference sequence). In DNA form, the CDR3 reads TGCGCCTTGTGGGAGGCCCTCGGCACTGGTTGGTTCAAGATATTT. Amino acid sequence: CALWEALGTGWFKIF.

In its sample, this clone was seen a few times. This sequence is one base from a far larger clone and is likely a read error. The same CDR3 arises from other DNA sequences in this sample as well. The V and J genes are TRGV9 and TRGJP. As TCRdb names no J gene, one was assigned here on the basis of a DNA match to germline. CDR1 is GITISATS and CDR2 is ISYDGTV in the germline V gene (reference sequence). The CDR3 has 17 residues. V trimming: 4 bases; J trimming: 6 bases; junction bases outside the gene matches: 9. The CDR3 DNA reads as TGTGCCTTGTGGGACCCAGCAGCAGAGTTGGGCAAAAAAATCAAGGTATTT. Its translation is CALWDPAAELGKKIKVF.

This clone came up a few times. The amino acid sequence in TCRdb belongs to a much larger clone and departs from this DNA's translation at residue 3, likely a sequencing read error; the sequence shown is translated from the DNA. The V gene is TRGV2, the J gene TRGJ1 or TRGJ2. No J gene is reported in TCRdb; it was inferred here by comparing the DNA with germline. Germline-derived CDR1 and CDR2 are EGSNGY and YDSYNSKV. This CDR3 has 13 residues. DNA of the CDR3: TGTGCCGCCTGGGACGGGGTGTATTATAAGAAACTCTTT. Protein sequence: CAAWDGVYYKKLF.

This clone was observed many times. V usage is TRGV9 and J usage is TRGJ1 or TRGJ2. TCRdb carries no J gene annotation; the J gene was assigned here by matching the DNA with germline. Germline assignment: CDR1 GITISATS and CDR2 ISYDGTV (reference sequence). Trimming at V came to 2 bases and at J to 11 bases, leaving 6 bases not matched to a gene. CDR3 length: 11 residues. CDR3 sequence reads: CALWEGMEKLF. The CDR3 coding sequence is TGTGCCTTGTGGGAGGGGATGGAGAAACTCTTT.

Many counts were recorded for this clone. TCRdb records a much larger clone's protein for this DNA, with a difference at residue 11 that likely arises from a read error; the protein given is the translation of the DNA. This sequence joins TRGV9 and TRGJP. Germline matching of the DNA provided the J gene here, since TCRdb leaves it blank. The CDR3 totals 17 residues. CDR1 is GITISATS and CDR2 is ISYDGTV in the germline V gene (reference sequence). The CDR3 spells CALWEVQLELSKKIKVF. In DNA form, the CDR3 reads TGTGCCTTGTGGGAGGTTCAGTTGGAGTTGAGCAAAAAAATCAAGGTATTT.

This clone was seen a handful of times. The TCRdb record carries a much larger clone's protein, which differs from this DNA's translation at residue 3; a read error is the likely cause, and the protein listed here is the DNA translation. V usage is TRGV9 and J usage is TRGJ1 or TRGJ2. Matching the DNA to germline supplied the J gene, which TCRdb does not give. The CDR3 extends over 13 amino acids. The germline CDR1 and CDR2 sequences are GITISATS and ISYDGTV (reference sequence). DNA for the CDR3: TGTGCCTCGTGGGAGGTGCGAGGGTATAAGAAACTCTTT. Translated, it gives CASWEVRGYKKLF.

The table lists this clone with many counts. V usage is TRGV2 and J usage is TRGJP2. This CDR3 comprises 13 residues. With 5 bases clipped from V and 5 bases from J, the junction kept 5 bases outside the gene matches. Germline values: CDR1 EGSNGY, CDR2 YDSYNSKV. The CDR3 here is CATWAHSDWIKTF. CDR3 coding DNA: TGTGCCACCTGGGCCCACAGTGATTGGATCAAGACGTTT.

This clone was counted only a few times. This chain joins TRGV3 and TRGJ1 or TRGJ2. No J gene was available from TCRdb, and it was assigned here by a germline match of the DNA. V trimming: 5 bases; J trimming: 7 bases; junction bases outside the gene matches: 11. Germline CDR1 and CDR2: VTNTFY and YDVSTARD (reference sequence). The CDR3 totals 13 residues. The CDR3 spells CATWGNGGYKKLF. The CDR3 DNA reads as TGTGCCACCTGGGGCAACGGCGGCTATAAGAAACTCTTT.

This clone was detected many times. V is TRGV2 and J is TRGJ1 or TRGJ2. The CDR3 contains 11 residues. Per the germline V gene, CDR1 is EGSNGY and CDR2 is YDSYNSKV. The trim removed 0 bases at V and 10 bases at J, leaving 3 bases unmatched. The CDR3 sequence is CATWDGQKKLF. In nucleotides, the CDR3 is TGTGCCACCTGGGACGGGCAGAAGAAACTCTTT.

This clone was found a few times. It differs at one base from a far larger clone, so likely a read error. The J gene was not called, though the V gene is TRGV4. The CDR3 has 11 amino acids. Germline values: CDR1 EGSTGY, CDR2 YDSYTSSV. CDR3 sequence: CATWGGYKKLF. Written as DNA, the CDR3 is TGTGCCACCTGGGGGGGTTATAAGAAGCTCTTT.

This clone was detected many times. TCRdb has a much larger clone's protein, which differs at residue 9 from the translation of this DNA, likely because of a read error; what is shown is the protein translated from the DNA. The rearrangement links TRGV9 to TRGJ1 or TRGJ2. The J gene, missing from TCRdb, was assigned here through DNA to germline matching. V dropped 2 bases and J dropped 3; count of bases not matched to a gene: 10. This CDR3 contains 15 residues. The germline V gene encodes CDR1 GITISATS and CDR2 ISYDGTV (reference sequence). CDR3 in amino acids: CALWEAYRSYYKKLF. DNA for the CDR3: TGTGCCTTGTGGGAGGCGTACCGAAGTTATTATAAGAAACTCTTT.